The present entry profiles one T cell receptor (beta chain) with its context. The data were obtained in a study of patients and donors after allogeneic stem cell transplantation. The germline CDR1 and CDR2 sequences are SNHLY and FYNNEI. The V and J ends lost 6 bases and 2 bases, in that order; junction bases with no gene match: 6. The CDR3 extends over 15 amino acids. TCRdb fed the RT-PCR reads into MiXCR, producing one record per CDR3 protein. Of more than 150,000 distinct CDR3 sequences in the sample, about a quarter were seen once. Sequenced material: blood, either unsorted or a sorted T cell fraction (not recorded which). The TCR originated in a human donor who was either an allogeneic HSCT recipient or a stem cell or donor lymphocyte infusion donor (not recorded which). It is not recorded whose cells these are; they may come from a transplant donor. The V call is TRBV2, the J call TRBJ1-3; TRBD1 aligns across 8 bases. CDR3 protein: CASRDVQGAGNTIYF. DNA for the CDR3: TGTGCCAGCAGGGATGTACAGGGGGCTGGAAACACCATATATTTT.